The 20 T cell receptor beta chains reported below all come from one sample, sequenced in a study of OX40 agonist ivuxolimab in advanced cancers. Generated by immunoSEQ multiplex PCR, the TCRdb table keeps only in-frame clones and is missing some. This table holds about 46,000 clones, roughly 90% found once. Sequenced material: CD4+ or CD8+ T cells sorted from blood, taken in a trial of the OX40 agonist ivuxolimab. Source of these receptors: an adult with an advanced solid tumor such as melanoma, head and neck, liver or kidney cancer.

The chain employs TRBV2 and TRBJ2-7; a possible D gene is TRBD1 (6 bases). The CDR3 spans 15 residues. Germline V gene lookup returns CDR1 SNHLY and CDR2 FYNNEI. V lost 7 bases and J lost 5, with 21 bases in between. CDR3 in DNA: TGTGCCAGCAATTCCGTCGTGGGGGCTCAAAACGAGCAGTACTTC. It encodes CASNSVVGAQNEQYF.

The chain combines TRBV9 with TRBJ2-2; TRBD1 matches 8 bases. The CDR3 is 16 amino acids. Looked up from germline, CDR1 is SGDLS and CDR2 is YYNGEE. The trim removed 4 bases at V and 8 bases at J, leaving 13 bases unmatched. The CDR3 coding sequence is TGTGCCAGCAGCCCTCCCCGGGGCAGGGGGCTAGGGGAGCTGTTTTTT. Residues: CASSPPRGRGLGELFF.

The genes are TRBV4-3 and TRBJ2-1; D may be TRBD1 (6 bases). There are 14 residues in the CDR3. V was clipped by 0 bases and J by 6 bases, with 9 bases between them. Germline CDR1 LGHNA, CDR2 YSLEER. The CDR3 loop reads CASSQDWTANEQFF. For the CDR3, the DNA is TGCGCCAGCAGCCAAGACTGGACAGCCAATGAGCAGTTCTTC.

Regarding this clone: This same CDR3 is encoded by further DNA sequences in the sample. The chain joins TRBV9 to TRBJ1-4; D perhaps matches TRBD1 (5 bases). Germline V gene sequence: CDR1 SGDLS, CDR2 YYNGEE. Trimming stripped 2 bases from V and 2 bases from J, with 10 bases between. This CDR3 spans 15 amino acids. This CDR3 reads CASSVEGSTNEKLFF. The CDR3, as DNA: TGTGCCAGCAGCGTGGAGGGGAGTACTAATGAAAAACTGTTTTTT.

The rearrangement uses TRBV7-3 and TRBJ1-2; perhaps TRBD1 as D (5 bases). The CDR3 consists of 14 residues. The V gene lost 1 base and the J gene lost 1 base, with 7 bases spanning the gap. Germline values: CDR1 SGHTA, CDR2 FQGTGA. The CDR3 is CASSLSGGNYGYTF. CDR3 bases: TGTGCCAGCAGCTTAAGCGGGGGTAACTATGGCTACACCTTC.

The chain employs TRBV6-4 and TRBJ1-5; perhaps TRBD1 as D (5 bases). This CDR3 spans 15 amino acids. In germline, CDR1 is MRHNA, CDR2 SNTAGT. Trimming removed 3 bases from V and 4 bases from J, with 13 bases in between. The CDR3 coding sequence is TGTGCCAGCAGTGAATGGGGCGGCCTTAATCAGCCCCAGCATTTT. It codes for CASSEWGGLNQPQHF.

In its sample, this clone was seen once. The V call is TRBV27, the J call TRBJ2-7; 7 nucleotides agree with TRBD1. The CDR3 spans 15 residues. Germline values: CDR1 MNHEY, CDR2 SMNVEV (reference sequence). The V and J ends lost 6 bases and 3 bases, in that order; junction bases with no gene match: 11. CDR3 in DNA: TGTGCCAGCAGATCCTGGGACAGAGCATTCTACGAGCAGTACTTC. It yields the protein CASRSWDRAFYEQYF.

This chain links TRBV12-5 with TRBJ1-2; D possibly corresponds to TRBD1 (5 bases). Germline lookup yields CDR1 LGHNT and CDR2 FRNRAP. The CDR3 consists of 15 residues. Deletions cut 0 bases from V and 1 base from J, with 9 bases between. This chain's CDR3 is CASGLVTDFNYGYTF. As DNA, the CDR3 is TGTGCTAGTGGTTTGGTGACAGATTTTAACTATGGCTACACCTTC.

The chain carries TRBV6-5 and TRBJ1-1; tentatively, D is TRBD1 (6 bases). Germline assignment: CDR1 MNHEY and CDR2 SVGAGI. The length of the CDR3 is 14 residues. Trimming removed 2 bases from V and 1 base from J, with 8 bases in between. The CDR3 DNA is TGTGCCAGCAGTTACGGGGGCGGGAACACTGAAGCTTTCTTT. Translating gives CASSYGGGNTEAFF.

V and J are TRBV11-2 and TRBJ2-3, with TRBD2 identical over 11 bases. V shed 7 bases, J shed 6 bases, and the junction held 6 bases outside the gene matches. This CDR3 is built from 14 residues. Germline CDR1 and CDR2: SGHAT and FQNNGV. The CDR3 nucleotides read TGTGCCAGCAACCTAGCGGGGGGTAGGGATACGCAGTATTTT. It encodes CASNLAGGRDTQYF.

A word on this clone: This sample includes further DNA sequences coding for the same CDR3. The gene calls are TRBV13 and TRBJ2-7; D uncertain. The CDR3 spans 11 residues. V shed 2 bases and J shed 1 base, with 0 bases lying between them. The germline CDR1 and CDR2 sequences are PRHDT and FYEKMQ (reference sequence). The CDR3: CASSLSYEQYF. CDR3 nucleotides: TGTGCCAGCAGCTTATCCTACGAGCAGTACTTC. Full variable domain (rest looked up from reference TRBV13 and TRBJ2-7): AAGVIQSPRHLIKEKRETATLKCYPIPRHDTVYWYQQGPGQDPQFLISFYEKMQSDKGSIPDRFSAQQFSDYHSELNMSSLELGDSALYFCASSLSYEQYFGPGTRLTVT.

This rearrangement joins TRBV9 to TRBJ2-2; TRBD2 matches 8 bases. This CDR3 comprises 15 residues. V shed 3 bases and J 5 bases; nucleotides not matched to a gene: 6. Germline V lookup: CDR1 SGDLS, CDR2 YYNGEE. CDR3 region: CASSAWTSWTGELFF. The CDR3, as DNA: TGTGCCAGCAGCGCATGGACTAGCTGGACCGGGGAGCTGTTTTTT.

A remark on this clone: Different DNA sequences within this sample yield the same CDR3. The chain combines TRBV6-5 with TRBJ2-1; a possible D gene is TRBD2 (5 bases). Trimming took off 0 bases at V and 3 bases at J, with 9 bases between the two ends. This CDR3 comprises 15 residues. Germline V CDR1 and CDR2: MNHEY, SVGAGI. The CDR3 DNA reads TGTGCCAGCAGTTACTCCGGACTTGGCTACAATGAGCAGTTCTTC. Translated, it gives CASSYSGLGYNEQFF.

The chain employs TRBV9 and TRBJ2-3; weak D call: TRBD2 (5 bases). This CDR3 region has 14 residues. V was shortened by 0 bases and J by 3 bases, with 8 bases between the two germline ends. Per the germline V gene, CDR1 is SGDLS and CDR2 is YYNGEE. The CDR3 coding sequence is TGTGCCAGCAGCGTAGGCCGAGGGACAGATACGCAGTATTTT. Its protein product is CASSVGRGTDTQYF.

The chain joins TRBV20-1 to TRBJ2-1; D uncertain. This CDR3 region has 10 residues. V shed 6 bases and J shed 12 bases, with 12 bases lying between them. Germline assignment: CDR1 DFQATT and CDR2 SNEGSKA (reference sequence). This CDR3 reads CSAGSVGQFF. The CDR3 coding sequence is TGCAGTGCCGGGTCCGTTGGGCAGTTCTTC.

This clone was detected only a few times. The genes are TRBV5-8 and TRBJ1-3; a weak D match, TRBD1 (6 bases). V shed 0 bases and J shed 8 bases, with 18 bases lying between them. This CDR3 contains 16 residues. The germline V gene has CDR1 SGHTS and CDR2 YDEGEE. In DNA form, the CDR3 reads TGTGCCAGCAGCTTGGGGGGGTACAGGGCCCAAGACACCATATATTTT. Its protein product is CASSLGGYRAQDTIYF.

The CDR3 coding sequence is TGTGCCAGCAGTGGACCCTACGAGCAGTACTTC. Protein: CASSGPYEQYF. The V call is TRBV6-1, the J call TRBJ2-7; D gene uncertain. CDR3 length: 11 amino acids. Trimming pared 4 bases from V and 2 bases from J, leaving 3 bases between. From germline, CDR1 is MNHNS and CDR2 SASEGT.

V usage is TRBV7-9 and J usage is TRBJ1-5; D perhaps matches TRBD1 (6 bases). V was pared by 6 bases and J by 0 bases, with 15 bases between. Germline CDR1 SEHNR, CDR2 FQNEAQ (reference sequence). The CDR3 has 16 amino acids. CDR3 region: CASSKPGTNSNQPQHF. CDR3 bases: TGTGCCAGCAGTAAACCCGGGACAAATAGCAATCAGCCCCAGCATTTT.

The chain joins TRBV14 to TRBJ2-3; D is possibly TRBD1 (5 bases). V was pared by 3 bases and J by 1 base, with 5 bases between. There are 13 residues in the CDR3. Germline V lookup: CDR1 SGHDN, CDR2 FVKESK. The CDR3 loop reads CASSHRGTDTQYF. For the CDR3, the DNA is TGTGCCAGCAGCCACAGGGGCACAGATACGCAGTATTTT.

The chain combines TRBV9 with TRBJ2-7; 7 bases line up with TRBD1. This CDR3 comprises 14 residues. The V gene end was trimmed by 3 bases and the J gene end by 5 bases; junction bases not matched to a gene: 8. Per germline, CDR1 SGDLS and CDR2 YYNGEE. The CDR3 sequence: CASSGYHRGDEQYF. CDR3 nucleotide sequence: TGTGCCAGCAGCGGTTACCACAGGGGAGACGAGCAGTACTTC.